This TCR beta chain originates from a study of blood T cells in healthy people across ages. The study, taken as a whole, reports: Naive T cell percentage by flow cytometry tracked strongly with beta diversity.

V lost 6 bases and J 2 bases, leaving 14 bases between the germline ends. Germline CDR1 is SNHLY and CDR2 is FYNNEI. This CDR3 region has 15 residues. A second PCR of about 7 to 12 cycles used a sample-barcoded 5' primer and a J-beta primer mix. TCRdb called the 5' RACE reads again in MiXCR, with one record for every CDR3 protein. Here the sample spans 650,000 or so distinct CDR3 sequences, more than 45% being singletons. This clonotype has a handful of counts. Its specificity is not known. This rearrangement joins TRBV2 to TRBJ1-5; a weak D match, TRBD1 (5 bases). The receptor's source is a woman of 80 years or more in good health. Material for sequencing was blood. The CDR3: CASRENQGGNQPQHF. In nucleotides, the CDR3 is TGTGCCAGCAGAGAAAACCAGGGAGGCAATCAGCCCCAGCATTTT.